The subject of this entry is one T cell receptor beta chain. Its matching antigen is unknown. From germline, CDR1 is MNHEY and CDR2 SMNVEV (reference sequence). The length of the CDR3 is 15 residues. The trim removed 6 bases at V and 4 bases at J, leaving 6 bases unmatched. This entry is derived from a study of cytomegalovirus exposure and HLA in healthy donors. Study summary: The 120 validation repertoires, a later analysis reported, used the same platform as the approximately 670 repertoires from the first cohort. Study-level results: The study recorded 150 to 200 TCR beta chains that were cytomegalovirus-associated. Reported performance of the classifier showed diagnosis of cytomegalovirus status with high specificity and sensitivity. Specific recognition of CMV antigens was confirmed in vitro for a few chains (all CMV-associated).

Libraries were prepared by immunoSEQ multiplex PCR; TCRdb keeps only in-frame clonotypes and omits some of them. The data hold some 130,000 clones, with approximately 94% observed a single time. The V gene is TRBV27, the J gene TRBJ2-1; the match to TRBD2 covers 10 bases. The material sequenced was PBMCs. The clonotype originates from a man aged 18 to 29 in good health and CMV-seropositive. CDR3 nucleotide sequence: TGTGCCAGCAGCATAGCGGGAGGCGATTACAATGAGCAGTTCTTC. Translation: CASSIAGGDYNEQFF.